One and the same sample provided the 8 T cell receptor beta chains below, sequenced in a study of naive CD8 T cells in extremely preterm neonates. The data were produced by immunoSEQ multiplex PCR, yet TCRdb's version contains in-frame clones alone and is incomplete. Of more than 7,000 clones detected, roughly nine tenths appear once; the ten largest clones hold 0.47%. Deliveries were elective term cesareans at roughly 35-41 weeks, with no labor or membrane rupture. The sequenced sample consisted of naive CD8+ T cells from cord blood. The source is a newborn in good health.

The chain employs TRBV30 and TRBJ2-5; a possible D gene is TRBD1 (5 bases). The J call could be wrong; TRBJ2-7 is a better fit for the DNA end. CDR1 GTSNPN and CDR2 SVGIG come from the germline V gene (reference sequence). This CDR3 is built from 15 residues. CDR3 protein: CAWGGRAGKRCEQYF. Here the CDR3 DNA reads TGTGCCTGGGGTGGCCGGGCAGGGAAACGCTGCGAGCAGTACTTC.

This chain connects TRBV12-5 to TRBJ2-7; a possible D gene is TRBD1 (6 bases). The CDR3 length is 18 residues. Trimming pared 0 bases from V and 4 bases from J, leaving 22 bases between. The germline gives CDR1 LGHNT, CDR2 FRNRAP. The CDR3 DNA is TGTGCTAGTGGTTTGGTAGTGGTTGGGGACAAGTGGGGGTACGAGCAGTACTTC. Encoded protein: CASGLVVVGDKWGYEQYF. Together with reference TRBV12-5 and TRBJ2-7, the CDR3 gives the full variable domain: DARVTQTPRHKVTEMGQEVTMRCQPILGHNTVFWYRQTMMQGLELLAYFRNRAPLDDSGMPKDRFSAEMPDATLATLKIQPSEPRDSAVYFCASGLVVVGDKWGYEQYFGPGTRLTVT.

V and J are TRBV6-6 and TRBJ1-1, with a possible D match to TRBD1 (6 bases). CDR3 length: 14 amino acids. From germline, CDR1 is MNHNY and CDR2 SVGAGI (reference sequence). V shed 2 bases and J shed 1 base, with 8 bases lying between them. The chain's CDR3 is CASSYLGQNTEAFF. The CDR3 nucleotides are TGTGCCAGCAGTTACCTGGGACAGAACACTGAAGCTTTCTTT.

This chain links TRBV29-1 with TRBJ1-1; no reliable D call. V was cut by 4 bases and J by 1 base, with 7 bases left in between. The CDR3 extends over 12 amino acids. Germline CDR1 reads SQVTM; CDR2 reads ANQGSEA. The chain's CDR3 is CSVVYGNTEAFF. For the CDR3, the DNA is TGCAGCGTTGTATACGGGAACACTGAAGCTTTCTTT. The variable domain in full, completed from reference TRBV29-1 and TRBJ1-1, reads SAVISQKPSRDICQRGTSLTIQCQVDSQVTMMFWYRQQPGQSLTLIATANQGSEATYESGFVIDKFPISRPNLTFSTLTVSNMSPEDSSIYLCSVVYGNTEAFFGQGTRLTVV.

V and J are TRBV30 and TRBJ2-1; D possibly corresponds to TRBD2 (6 bases). Trimming left V 3 bases short and J 7 bases short, with 10 bases between. Germline CDR1 and CDR2: GTSNPN and SVGIG (reference sequence). The CDR3 loop spans 12 amino acids. DNA for the CDR3: TGTGCCTGGAGCCTAGCGCCTAATGAGCAGTTCTTC. Its protein is CAWSLAPNEQFF.

The gene calls are TRBV30 and TRBJ2-7; a possible D gene is TRBD1 (6 bases). Trimming pared 4 bases from V and 2 bases from J, leaving 21 bases between. The CDR3 consists of 16 residues. CDR1 and CDR2 (germline): GTSNPN, SVGIG (reference sequence). The CDR3 DNA sequence: TGTGCCTGGACAAATAGATTAGGACAGAACCCCTACGAGCAGTACTTC. This encodes CAWTNRLGQNPYEQYF.

This chain links TRBV6-1 with TRBJ1-3; TRBD1 agrees at 8 bases. The V segment lost 3 bases and the J segment 4 bases; nucleotides outside the gene matches: 8. The CDR3 totals 16 residues. Germline loops: CDR1 MNHNS, CDR2 SASEGT. The CDR3 is CASSDPWTGPGNTIYF. CDR3 nucleotides: TGTGCCAGCAGTGACCCCTGGACAGGGCCCGGAAACACCATATATTTT.

This rearrangement joins TRBV27 to TRBJ2-1; D ambiguous. This CDR3 has 13 amino acids. Germline V gene data show CDR1 as MNHEY and CDR2 as SMNVEV (reference sequence). The V and J ends lost 5 bases and 4 bases respectively, with 9 bases between them. CDR3: CASSGTPYNEQFF. The CDR3 bases are TGTGCCAGCAGTGGTACACCTTACAATGAGCAGTTCTTC.